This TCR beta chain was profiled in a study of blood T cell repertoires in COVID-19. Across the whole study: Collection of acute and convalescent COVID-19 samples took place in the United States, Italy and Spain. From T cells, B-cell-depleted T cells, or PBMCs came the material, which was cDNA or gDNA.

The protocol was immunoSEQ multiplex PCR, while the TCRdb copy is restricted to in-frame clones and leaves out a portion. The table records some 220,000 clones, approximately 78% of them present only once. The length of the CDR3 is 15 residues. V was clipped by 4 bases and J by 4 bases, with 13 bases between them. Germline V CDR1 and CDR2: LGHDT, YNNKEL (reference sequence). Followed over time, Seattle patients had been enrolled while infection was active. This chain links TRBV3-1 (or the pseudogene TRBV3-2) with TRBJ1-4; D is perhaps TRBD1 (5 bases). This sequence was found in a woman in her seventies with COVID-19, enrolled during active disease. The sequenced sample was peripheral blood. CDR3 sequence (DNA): TGTGCCAGCAGCCCGAAACCGACAGATAATGAAAAACTGTTTTTT. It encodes CASSPKPTDNEKLFF.